These 11 T cell receptor beta chains share one sample of origin, sequenced in a study of T-cell reconstitution after alpha-beta-depleted transplantation in children. During its preparation, the TCRbeta library received unique molecular identifiers. TCRdb re-derived calls from the PCR reads in MiXCR, one entry per CDR3 protein. The sample records a few hundred thousand distinct CDR3 sequences, about a quarter being singletons. The sequencing used PBMCs, collected before TCRalphabeta/CD19-depleted stem cell transplant. These TCRs come from a boy in the first two years of life with Wiskott-Aldrich syndrome, due to receive a stem cell transplant.

This clonotype was picked up one time. The rearrangement joins TRBV30 to TRBJ2-1; tentative D call: TRBD2 (5 bases). In germline, CDR1 is GTSNPN, CDR2 SVGIG (reference sequence). The CDR3 length is 16 residues. Trimming shortened V by 4 bases and J by 0 bases, and 16 bases separated the two germline ends. Written as DNA, the CDR3 is TGTGCCTGGACTCAGTCACTAGTGACCTCCTACAATGAGCAGTTCTTC. It yields the protein CAWTQSLVTSYNEQFF. The variable domain in full, with the rest retrieved from reference TRBV30 and TRBJ2-1, is SQTIHQWPATLVQPVGSPLSLECTVEGTSNPNLYWYRQAAGRGLQLLFYSVGIGQISSEVPQNLSASRPQDRQFILSSKKLLLSDSGFYLCAWTQSLVTSYNEQFFGPGTRLTVL.

This rearrangement joins TRBV15 to TRBJ1-5, with D possibly TRBD1 on 6 matching bases. There are 16 residues in the CDR3. V was shortened by 0 bases and J by 0 bases, with 9 bases between the two germline ends. Germline assignment: CDR1 LNHNV and CDR2 YYDKDF (reference sequence). The DNA of the CDR3 is TGTGCCACCAGCAGAGATCTCAGGGGTAGCAATCAGCCCCAGCATTTT. This encodes CATSRDLRGSNQPQHF. The complete variable domain, with remaining parts taken from reference TRBV15 and TRBJ1-5, reads DAMVIQNPRYQVTQFGKPVTLSCSQTLNHNVMYWYQQKSSQAPKLLFHYYDKDFNNEADTPDNFQSRRPNTSFCFLDIRSPGLGDTAMYLCATSRDLRGSNQPQHFGDGTRLSIL.

The chain carries TRBV27 and TRBJ2-1, with a tentative D call TRBD1 (6 bases). The CDR3 is 15 amino acids. With 6 bases removed from V and 0 bases from J, the gap between germline ends came to 12 bases. The germline V gene has CDR1 MNHEY and CDR2 SMNVEV (reference sequence). The CDR3 is CASSGDTSSYNEQFF. CDR3 nucleotide sequence: TGTGCCAGCAGCGGGGACACCAGCTCCTACAATGAGCAGTTCTTC.

This clonotype was seen a few times. V and J are TRBV6-1 and TRBJ2-7; D gene uncertain. Germline V CDR1 and CDR2: MNHNS, SASEGT. The CDR3 is 13 residues long. V lost 2 bases, J lost 5 bases, and 10 bases lay in between. CDR3 nucleotides: TGTGCCAGCAGTGAACCCTCGAAGGACGAGCAGTACTTC. Its translation is CASSEPSKDEQYF.

The chain joins TRBV20-1 to TRBJ2-7; TRBD1 matches at 7 bases. CDR1 is DFQATT and CDR2 is SNEGSKA in the germline V gene (reference sequence). Trimming took 4 bases from V and 2 from J; bases not matched to a gene: 2. The CDR3 runs to 12 residues. In nucleotides, the CDR3 is TGCAGTGCTAAACAGGGGCCCTACGAGCAGTACTTC. As protein: CSAKQGPYEQYF.

This clonotype showed up just a few times. The chain employs TRBV5-1 and TRBJ2-1; D unclear. Germline V CDR1 and CDR2: SGHRS, YFSETQ. The CDR3 runs 15 residues. V shed 1 base and J shed 0 bases, with 8 bases lying between them. The CDR3 DNA sequence: TGCGCCAGCAGCTTGATGCGGAGCTCCTACAATGAGCAGTTCTTC. Amino acids: CASSLMRSSYNEQFF.

The V call is TRBV11-2, the J call TRBJ2-5, with D tentatively TRBD1 (5 bases). Trimming took off 5 bases at V and 2 bases at J, with 12 bases between the two ends. Germline-derived CDR1 and CDR2 are SGHAT and FQNNGV. The CDR3 is made up of 14 amino acids. CDR3 coding DNA: TGTGCCAGCAGCCGGACAAGCCCACAAGAGACCCAGTACTTC. This sequence encodes CASSRTSPQETQYF.

The V call is TRBV9, the J call TRBJ2-7; perhaps TRBD2 as D (6 bases). Trimming took off 0 bases at V and 1 base at J, with 14 bases between the two ends. CDR3 length equals 16 residues. Germline loops: CDR1 SGDLS, CDR2 YYNGEE. The CDR3 DNA follows: TGTGCCAGCAGCGTAGGACTAGTTGACAGTTCCTACGAGCAGTACTTC. It encodes CASSVGLVDSSYEQYF.

J is TRBJ2-6 and V is TRBV20-1; D is perhaps TRBD1 (6 bases). Germline CDR1 is DFQATT and CDR2 is SNEGSKA (reference sequence). With 4 bases removed from V and 10 bases from J, the gap between germline ends came to 11 bases. This CDR3 is built from 12 residues. CDR3 protein: CSAMSGVNVLTF. CDR3 nucleotide sequence: TGCAGTGCTATGTCAGGGGTAAACGTCCTGACTTTC.

The V and J genes are TRBV24-1 and TRBJ2-3; 10 bases align to TRBD2. The germline V gene encodes CDR1 KGHDR and CDR2 SFDVKD. The J segment lost 5 bases and the V segment lost 3 bases, leaving 13 bases of the junction unmatched. The CDR3 loop spans 18 amino acids. This chain's CDR3 is CATSDVRTSGQPGDTQYF. The CDR3 DNA follows: TGTGCCACCAGTGATGTGAGGACTAGCGGTCAGCCGGGAGATACGCAGTATTTT.

This clonotype was seen a few times. This chain connects TRBV30 to TRBJ1-3; D not certain. Trimming cost V 2 bases and J 0 bases, with 11 bases left between them. Germline V gene lookup returns CDR1 GTSNPN and CDR2 SVGIG (reference sequence). This CDR3 is built from 15 residues. CDR3 bases: TGTGCCTGGAGTCCCTCAAGAAGCTCTGGAAACACCATATATTTT. This gives the protein CAWSPSRSSGNTIYF.